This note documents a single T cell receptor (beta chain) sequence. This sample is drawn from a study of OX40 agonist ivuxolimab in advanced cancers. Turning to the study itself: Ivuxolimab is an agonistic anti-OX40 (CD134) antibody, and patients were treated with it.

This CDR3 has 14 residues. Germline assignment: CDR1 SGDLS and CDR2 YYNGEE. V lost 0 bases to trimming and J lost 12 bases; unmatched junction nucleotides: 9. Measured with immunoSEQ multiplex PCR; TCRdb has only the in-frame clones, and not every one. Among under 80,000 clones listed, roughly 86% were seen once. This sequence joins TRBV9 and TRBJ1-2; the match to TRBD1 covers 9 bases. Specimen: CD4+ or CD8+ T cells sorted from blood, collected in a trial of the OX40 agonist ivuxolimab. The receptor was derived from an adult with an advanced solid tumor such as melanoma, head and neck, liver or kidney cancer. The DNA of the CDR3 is TGTGCCAGCAGCGTAGAACCAGGGGACAGGGCTAACACCTTC. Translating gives CASSVEPGDRANTF. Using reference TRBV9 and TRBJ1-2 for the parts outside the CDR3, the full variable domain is DSGVTQTPKHLITATGQRVTLRCSPRSGDLSVYWYQQSLDQGLQFLIQYYNGEERAKGNILERFSAQQFPDLHSELNLSSLELGDSALYFCASSVEPGDRANTFGSGTRLTVV.